A single sample gave rise to the 3 T cell receptor beta chains below, sequenced in a study of T cell repertoires in cytomegalovirus infection. One entry per CDR3 protein results from TCRdb running MiXCR on the reads. The data show about 470,000 distinct CDR3 sequences, about 39% seen once. Antigen specificity for these receptors is unknown. Here the sequenced sample was cultured PBMCs, taken from culture after CMV antigen stimulation. Receptors originate from a human donor in good health (CMV status not recorded). Some clones in this sample may be carry-over from other donors' samples.

The chain joins TRBV12-3 or TRBV12-4 to TRBJ2-7, with 8 positions matching TRBD1. V trimming: 6 bases; J trimming: 2 bases; junction bases outside the gene matches: 6. This CDR3 comprises 14 residues. CDR3 bases: TGTGCCAGCAGCCGGACAGGGCTGGCCTACGAGCAGTACTTC. This encodes CASSRTGLAYEQYF.

The rearrangement links TRBV5-1 to TRBJ2-3, with 11 positions matching TRBD2. The CDR3 is 15 amino acids. Germline loops: CDR1 SGHRS, CDR2 YFSETQ. Trimming removed 4 bases from V and 6 bases from J; junction bases left unmatched: 7. In DNA, the CDR3 is TGCGCCAGCAGCGGCGGGACTAGCGGCTACGATACGCAGTATTTT. This encodes CASSGGTSGYDTQYF.

The genes are TRBV5-6 and TRBJ1-4; D unresolved. Trimming removed 2 bases from V and 7 bases from J, with 9 bases in between. Germline assignment: CDR1 SGHDT and CDR2 YYEEEE. This CDR3 comprises 13 residues. The CDR3 DNA reads TGTGCCAGCAGCTTCGGTGTTAGTGAAAAACTGTTTTTT. Protein sequence: CASSFGVSEKLFF.